The 31 T cell receptor beta chains below all came from one sample that was sequenced in a study of blood T cell repertoires in COVID-19. Assay used: immunoSEQ multiplex PCR; TCRdb lists only in-frame clones, some missing. The sample consists of a few hundred thousand clones, around 90% of them appearing once. Specimen: peripheral blood. These receptors came from a man aged 18 to 35 who had recovered from COVID-19.

This clone occurred a few times. V and J are TRBV5-6 and TRBJ1-1, with D hard to call. The CDR3 has 13 residues. The V gene lost 0 bases and the J gene lost 7 bases, with 10 bases spanning the gap. Germline V gene lookup returns CDR1 SGHDT and CDR2 YYEEEE. DNA of the CDR3: TGTGCCAGCAGCTTGGGTGGCACAGTTGAAGCTTTCTTT. Its protein is CASSLGGTVEAFF.

V gene TRBV6-1 combines with J gene TRBJ1-3; D might be TRBD1 (5 bases). V lost 3 bases and J 0 bases, leaving 9 bases between the germline ends. The CDR3 has 15 residues. Germline CDR1 and CDR2: MNHNS and SASEGT. For the CDR3, the DNA is TGTGCCAGCAGTGACCTAGACAGCTCTGGAAACACCATATATTTT. Translating gives CASSDLDSSGNTIYF.

This chain uses TRBV29-1 with TRBJ1-1; D remains ambiguous. V was shortened by 5 bases and J by 1 base, with 11 bases between the two germline ends. The length of the CDR3 is 13 residues. Germline CDR1 and CDR2: SQVTM and ANQGSEA. Written as DNA, the CDR3 is TGCAGCGTTAAAATACTCGGGAACACTGAAGCTTTCTTT. Amino acids: CSVKILGNTEAFF.

The gene calls are TRBV2 and TRBJ2-7, with TRBD2 as a possible D gene (5 bases). The CDR3 length is 18 residues. Germline V lookup: CDR1 SNHLY, CDR2 FYNNEI. V was pared by 3 bases and J by 3 bases, with 24 bases between. This CDR3 is CASSESGLNFVGHYEQYF. The CDR3 nucleotides read TGTGCCAGCAGTGAGTCTGGACTCAACTTTGTGGGCCACTACGAGCAGTACTTC.

The gene calls are TRBV11-3 and TRBJ2-6, with D perhaps TRBD1 (6 bases). This CDR3 contains 19 residues. V lost 0 bases, J lost 0 bases, and 15 bases lay in between. Germline CDR1 reads SGHNT; CDR2 reads YENEEA. The CDR3 DNA sequence: TGTGCCAGCAGCTTAGAGGGACATCCTGAAATCTCTGGGGCCAACGTCCTGACTTTC. This gives the protein CASSLEGHPEISGANVLTF.

This sequence joins TRBV29-1 and TRBJ1-2; the D is unclear. CDR1 SQVTM and CDR2 ANQGSEA come from the germline V gene. CDR3 length: 11 residues. Deletions cut 7 bases from V and 8 bases from J, with 14 bases between. The CDR3 nucleotides read TGCAGCGAGGGCGATTCGGGGGGCTACACCTTC. Translated, it gives CSEGDSGGYTF.

This clone was seen only a few times. The J gene is TRBJ1-3, the V gene TRBV30; D is uncertain. V was pared by 1 base and J by 6 bases, with 4 bases between. CDR1 is GTSNPN and CDR2 is SVGIG in the germline V gene (reference sequence). This CDR3 region has 11 residues. CDR3 region: CAWSGLNTIYF. For the CDR3, the DNA is TGTGCCTGGAGTGGTCTAAACACCATATATTTT.

V is TRBV29-1 and J is TRBJ1-2; D call uncertain. Germline lookup yields CDR1 SQVTM and CDR2 ANQGSEA. There are 12 residues in the CDR3. The CDR3 reads CSAQGLYYGYTF. DNA of the CDR3: TGCTCCGCACAAGGACTGTACTATGGCTACACCTTC.

This chain connects TRBV20-1 to TRBJ1-2, with a possible D match to TRBD1 (5 bases). The CDR3 sequence is 11 residues long. The germline V and J ends were trimmed by 5 bases and 7 bases, with 11 bases remaining between them. CDR1 DFQATT and CDR2 SNEGSKA come from the germline V gene (reference sequence). This CDR3 is CSAEQALGYTF. CDR3 sequence (DNA): TGCAGTGCTGAACAGGCCCTTGGCTACACCTTC.

This rearrangement joins TRBV30 to TRBJ2-5; TRBD1 matches at 8 bases. Germline trimming cut 1 base from V and 4 bases from J; bases unmatched to any gene: 14. This CDR3 comprises 17 residues. Germline CDR1 is GTSNPN and CDR2 is SVGIG (reference sequence). The CDR3 DNA reads as TGTGCCTGGAGTGACCAACCCTGGACAGGGAACCGAGAGACCCAGTACTTC. Its protein product is CAWSDQPWTGNRETQYF.

The chain has TRBV19 and TRBJ2-2, with TRBD1 matching 9 bases. V dropped 3 bases and J dropped 7; count of bases not matched to a gene: 12. CDR3 length: 17 residues. Germline CDR1 reads LNHDA; CDR2 reads SQIVND (reference sequence). The CDR3 nucleotides read TGTGCCAGTAGTATGGGAGCCGGGACAGGGTTTGACGGGGAGCTGTTTTTT. As protein: CASSMGAGTGFDGELFF. Complete variable domain (other parts from reference TRBV19 and TRBJ2-2): DGGITQSPKYLFRKEGQNVTLSCEQNLNHDAMYWYRQDPGQGLRLIYYSQIVNDFQKGDIAEGYSVSREKKESFPLTVTSAQKNPTAFYLCASSMGAGTGFDGELFFGEGSRLTVL.

The chain employs TRBV29-1 and TRBJ1-2, with a weak D call TRBD1 (6 bases). The CDR3 totals 19 residues. Trimming left V 0 bases short and J 8 bases short, with 31 bases between. Germline assignment: CDR1 SQVTM and CDR2 ANQGSEA. The DNA of the CDR3 is TGCAGCGTTGAAGATCTTCCTACCCCTTCTCCGGGACACGAGAGGGGCTACACCTTC. Protein product: CSVEDLPTPSPGHERGYTF.

The rearrangement joins TRBV25-1 to TRBJ1-2; 8 bases map to TRBD1. The junction had 8 bases not matched to a gene; V was cut back by 4 bases and J by 4 bases. CDR3 size: 15 residues. Germline V CDR1 and CDR2: MGHDK, SYGVNS. The CDR3 nucleotides read TGTGCCAGCAGTGCTAAATCGGACAGGGCCTATGGCTACACCTTC. This sequence encodes CASSAKSDRAYGYTF.

This chain links TRBV9 with TRBJ2-7; D perhaps matches TRBD1 (6 bases). Trimming stripped 4 bases from V and 2 bases from J, with 10 bases between. This CDR3 has 13 amino acids. Germline V gene lookup returns CDR1 SGDLS and CDR2 YYNGEE. CDR3 sequence reads: CASSTPGAYEQYF. The CDR3 coding sequence is TGTGCCAGCAGCACCCCAGGGGCCTACGAGCAGTACTTC.

This chain connects TRBV5-4 to TRBJ1-1; 10 bases align to TRBD1. Germline lookup yields CDR1 SGHNT and CDR2 YYREEE (reference sequence). CDR3 size: 15 residues. V gave up 4 bases and J gave up 3 bases; unmatched junction bases: 6. In nucleotides, the CDR3 is TGTGCCAGCAGCACCGCGACAGGGGGCCACACTGAAGCTTTCTTT. Amino acids: CASSTATGGHTEAFF.

The CDR3 DNA follows: TGTACAATCTCCTACGAGCAGTACTTC. It codes for CTISYEQYF. The chain carries TRBV19 and TRBJ2-7, with D unresolved. The CDR3 spans 9 residues. Germline V CDR1 and CDR2: LNHDA, SQIVND (reference sequence). Together with reference TRBV19 and TRBJ2-7, the CDR3 gives the full variable domain: DGGITQSPKYLFRKEGQNVTLSCEQNLNHDAMYWYRQDPGQGLRLIYYSQIVNDFQKGDIAEGYSVSREKKESFPLTVTSAQKNPTAFYLCTISYEQYFGPGTRLTVT.

The chain recombines TRBV7-9 with TRBJ1-1; D perhaps matches TRBD1 (6 bases). Germline-derived CDR1 and CDR2 are SEHNR and FQNEAQ (reference sequence). The CDR3 spans 15 residues. Trimming cost V 6 bases and J 3 bases, with 17 bases left between them. The CDR3 sequence is CASRFEQGNDTEAFF. CDR3 sequence (DNA): TGTGCCAGCAGGTTTGAACAGGGAAACGACACTGAAGCTTTCTTT.

This chain uses TRBV5-1 with TRBJ1-1, with 8 bases fitting TRBD1. The CDR3 covers 15 residues. Germline CDR1 and CDR2: SGHRS and YFSETQ. Unmatched junction bases numbered 2, after V lost 1 base and J lost 0 bases. CDR3 loop: CASSLRTGLNTEAFF. The DNA for the CDR3 is TGCGCCAGCAGCTTGCGGACAGGGCTGAACACTGAAGCTTTCTTT.

The chain joins TRBV5-1 to TRBJ2-1; 9 bases match TRBD2. Trimming took 7 bases from V and 3 from J; bases not matched to a gene: 5. The CDR3 contains 14 residues. In germline, CDR1 is SGHRS, CDR2 YFSETQ. In DNA form, the CDR3 reads TGCGCCAGCGATAGCGGGAGCGGCTACAATGAGCAGTTCTTC. Protein sequence: CASDSGSGYNEQFF. Together with reference TRBV5-1 and TRBJ2-1, the CDR3 gives the full variable domain: KAGVTQTPRYLIKTRGQQVTLSCSPISGHRSVSWYQQTPGQGLQFLFEYFSETQRNKGNFPGRFSGRQFSNSRSEMNVSTLELGDSALYLCASDSGSGYNEQFFGPGTRLTVL.

This clone has just a few counts. The CDR3 bases are TGTGCCAGCAGCCCGGACTTCTACTTAGCCAAAAACATTCAGTACTTC. Its translation is CASSPDFYLAKNIQYF. The V call is TRBV7-9, the J call TRBJ2-4; D might be TRBD2 (5 bases). From germline, CDR1 is SEHNR and CDR2 FQNEAQ (reference sequence). The CDR3 is 16 residues long. V was pared by 5 bases and J by 0 bases, with 14 bases between.

This chain connects TRBV19 to TRBJ1-1, with D unresolved. Germline CDR1 is LNHDA and CDR2 is SQIVND (reference sequence). The V end was cut by 0 bases, the J end by 0 bases, with 11 bases between. This CDR3 comprises 16 residues. The CDR3 DNA reads as TGTGCCAGTAGTATAGACCTCCAGCGAGTGAACACTGAAGCTTTCTTT. It translates to CASSIDLQRVNTEAFF.

V gene TRBV7-9 combines with J gene TRBJ2-3; perhaps TRBD2 as D (6 bases). Germline V CDR1 and CDR2: SEHNR, FQNEAQ (reference sequence). Trimming removed 5 bases at V and 4 bases at J, with 19 bases between. This CDR3 spans 16 amino acids. The CDR3 sequence is CASSDSGGFGADTQYF. Written as DNA, the CDR3 is TGTGCCAGCAGCGATTCCGGGGGTTTTGGGGCAGATACGCAGTATTTT.

The J gene is TRBJ2-1, the V gene TRBV5-4; 9 bases match TRBD2. This CDR3 region has 16 residues. CDR1 and CDR2 (germline): SGHNT, YYREEE (reference sequence). Trimming at V came to 4 bases and at J to 7 bases, leaving 12 bases not matched to a gene. CDR3 DNA: TGTGCCAGCAGCCCTACGCTAGCGGGACTCAGGAATGAGCAGTTCTTC. Protein product: CASSPTLAGLRNEQFF.

In its sample, this clone was seen a few times. The chain combines TRBV19 with TRBJ1-6; a possible D gene is TRBD1 (5 bases). CDR1 and CDR2 (germline): LNHDA, SQIVND (reference sequence). The CDR3 covers 13 residues. V shed 2 bases and J shed 8 bases, with 7 bases lying between them. The CDR3 protein is CASSIRGDSPLHF. The CDR3 DNA follows: TGTGCCAGTAGTATACGGGGGGATTCACCCCTCCACTTT. Together with reference TRBV19 and TRBJ1-6, the CDR3 gives the full variable domain: DGGITQSPKYLFRKEGQNVTLSCEQNLNHDAMYWYRQDPGQGLRLIYYSQIVNDFQKGDIAEGYSVSREKKESFPLTVTSAQKNPTAFYLCASSIRGDSPLHFGNGTRLTVT.

The genes are TRBV7-9 and TRBJ2-7, with 7 bases aligning to TRBD2. Trimming took 7 bases from V and 4 from J; bases not matched to a gene: 7. This CDR3 spans 13 amino acids. The germline V gene encodes CDR1 SEHNR and CDR2 FQNEAQ (reference sequence). For the CDR3, the DNA is TGTGCCAGCAATGCGGCTAGCGGTTACGAGCAGTACTTC. Its protein product is CASNAASGYEQYF.

Here the CDR3 DNA reads TGTGCCAGCAGCCAAGGTTGGCAGGGTAACCAGCCCCAGCATTTT. It encodes CASSQGWQGNQPQHF. This sequence joins TRBV3-1 (or the pseudogene TRBV3-2) and TRBJ1-5, with a tentative D call TRBD1 (5 bases). This CDR3 comprises 15 residues. Germline V gene data show CDR1 as LGHDT and CDR2 as YNNKEL (reference sequence). The V end lost 1 base, the J end lost 7 bases, and 14 bases lay between the germline ends.

The V gene is TRBV27, the J gene TRBJ2-7, with a weak D call TRBD1 (5 bases). V lost 6 bases to trimming and J lost 1 base, with 16 bases between them. The CDR3 is 15 amino acids. Germline CDR1 reads MNHEY; CDR2 reads SMNVEV (reference sequence). CDR3 bases: TGTGCCAGCAGCCACCAACAGGCGAGGTCCTACGAGCAGTACTTC. It specifies CASSHQQARSYEQYF.

V and J are TRBV2 and TRBJ1-1; TRBD1 agrees at 7 bases. The CDR3 runs to 13 residues. Germline CDR1 and CDR2: SNHLY and FYNNEI. V dropped 8 bases and J dropped 4; count of bases not matched to a gene: 7. The CDR3 region has the DNA TGTGCCAGCCGACAGGGAGGTATCACTGAAGCTTTCTTT. The encoded protein is CASRQGGITEAFF.

This chain uses TRBV24-1 with TRBJ2-1; 11 positions match TRBD1. V lost 5 bases and J lost 4; bases outside the gene matches: 3. Germline lookup yields CDR1 KGHDR and CDR2 SFDVKD. This CDR3 region has 15 residues. The CDR3 nucleotides are TGTGCCACCAGTGGCGGACAGGGGGCTTACAATGAGCAGTTCTTC. Translating gives CATSGGQGAYNEQFF.

The chain is built from TRBV6-6 and TRBJ2-2; no firm D call. The CDR3 is 13 residues long. Germline assignment: CDR1 MNHNY and CDR2 SVGAGI (reference sequence). V was trimmed by 0 bases and J by 6 bases, leaving 5 bases between them. This CDR3 reads CASSYSPAGELFF. CDR3 nucleotide sequence: TGTGCCAGCAGTTACTCGCCGGCCGGGGAGCTGTTTTTT.

The V gene is TRBV5-1, the J gene TRBJ2-7, with D perhaps matching TRBD1 (5 bases). The CDR3 is 15 amino acids. Germline loops: CDR1 SGHRS, CDR2 YFSETQ. Trimming left V 0 bases short and J 4 bases short, with 14 bases between. CDR3 protein: CASSLVAGKEYEQYF. The CDR3 DNA sequence: TGCGCCAGCAGCTTGGTGGCAGGGAAGGAATACGAGCAGTACTTC.